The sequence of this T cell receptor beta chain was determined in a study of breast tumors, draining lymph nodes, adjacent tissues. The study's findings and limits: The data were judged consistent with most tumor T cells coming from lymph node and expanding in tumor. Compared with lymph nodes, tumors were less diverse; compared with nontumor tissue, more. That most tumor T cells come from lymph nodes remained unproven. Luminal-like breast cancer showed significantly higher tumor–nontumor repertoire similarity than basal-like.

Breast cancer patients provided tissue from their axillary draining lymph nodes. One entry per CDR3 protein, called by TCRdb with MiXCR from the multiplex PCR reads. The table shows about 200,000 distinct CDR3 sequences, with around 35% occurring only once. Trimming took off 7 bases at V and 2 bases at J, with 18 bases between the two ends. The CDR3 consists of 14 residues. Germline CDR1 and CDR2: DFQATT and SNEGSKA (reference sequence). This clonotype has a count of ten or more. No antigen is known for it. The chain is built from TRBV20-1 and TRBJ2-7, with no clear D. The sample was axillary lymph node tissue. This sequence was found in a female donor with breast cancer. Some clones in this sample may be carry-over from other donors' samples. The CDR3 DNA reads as TGCAGTGGGTTCAATCAGCAGAATGCCTACGAGCAGTACTTC. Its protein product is CSGFNQQNAYEQYF.